Following are 7 T cell receptor beta chains from one sample sequenced in a study of blood T cell repertoires in COVID-19. TCRdb's table, derived via immunoSEQ multiplex PCR, lists solely in-frame clones and lacks some. The profile shows over 150,000 clones, 84% of them singletons. Specimen: peripheral blood. The receptors stem from a woman older than 75 with COVID-19, enrolled during active disease.

V usage is TRBV5-8 and J usage is TRBJ1-2, with 11 bases aligning to TRBD1. CDR1 SGHTS and CDR2 YDEGEE come from the germline V gene. The CDR3 has 15 residues. The ends lost 4 bases at V and 4 bases at J; junction bases unmatched: 6. CDR3 residues: CASSRTGGLGYGYTF. DNA of the CDR3: TGTGCCAGCAGCCGGACAGGGGGCTTAGGCTATGGCTACACCTTC.

This sequence joins TRBV19 and TRBJ1-2; 9 bases match TRBD1. Germline V gene lookup returns CDR1 LNHDA and CDR2 SQIVND (reference sequence). V was clipped by 6 bases and J by 3 bases; unmatched bases: 5. The length of the CDR3 is 14 residues. The CDR3, as DNA: TGTGCCAGTAGCCGGGACAGGGACGACTATGGCTACACCTTC. This sequence encodes CASSRDRDDYGYTF. The whole variable domain, filled in from reference TRBV19 and TRBJ1-2, reads DGGITQSPKYLFRKEGQNVTLSCEQNLNHDAMYWYRQDPGQGLRLIYYSQIVNDFQKGDIAEGYSVSREKKESFPLTVTSAQKNPTAFYLCASSRDRDDYGYTFGSGTRLTVV.

This clone was seen a single time. The chain employs TRBV5-4 and TRBJ2-3; 7 bases are a match to TRBD2. Germline CDR1 is SGHNT and CDR2 is YYREEE (reference sequence). V lost 10 bases, J lost 2 bases, and 10 bases stayed unmatched. CDR3 length: 14 residues. The CDR3 DNA is TGTGCCGCCGCGGCGGGAGCCACCACAGATACGCAGTATTTT. Translation: CAAAAGATTDTQYF. Combining the CDR3 with reference TRBV5-4 and TRBJ2-3 gives the whole variable domain ETGVTQSPTHLIKTRGQQVTLRCSSQSGHNTVSWYQQALGQGPQFIFQYYREEENGRGNFPPRFSGLQFPNYSSELNVNALELDDSALYLCAAAAGATTDTQYFGPGTRLTVL.

The chain couples TRBV5-4 to TRBJ1-2; 7 nucleotides agree with TRBD1. Per germline, CDR1 SGHNT and CDR2 YYREEE (reference sequence). V trimming: 0 bases; J trimming: 4 bases; junction bases outside the gene matches: 3. This CDR3 is 14 amino acids long. CDR3 bases: TGTGCCAGCAGCTTGGAAGGGGGCGGCTATGGCTACACCTTC. It is translated as CASSLEGGGYGYTF.

This clone was counted a few times. J is TRBJ1-6 and V is TRBV7-8; D is ambiguous. The CDR3 sequence is 12 residues long. Looked up from germline, CDR1 is SGHVS and CDR2 is FQNEAQ. V lost 0 bases and J 14 bases, leaving 8 bases between the germline ends. The DNA for the CDR3 is TGTGCCAGCAGCTTAGCGGTCACTTCCCTCCACTTT. Translating it yields CASSLAVTSLHF.

V usage is TRBV2 and J usage is TRBJ2-1; TRBD2 matches 7 bases. CDR3 length equals 13 residues. Germline CDR1 reads SNHLY; CDR2 reads FYNNEI. The DNA for the CDR3 is TGTGTCGGTGGGGGGGAGAAGTTCAATGAGCAGTTCTTC. Its protein product is CVGGGEKFNEQFF.

J is TRBJ2-3 and V is TRBV16, with TRBD2 matching over 11 bases. The germline V gene has CDR1 KGHSY and CDR2 FQNENV. With 3 bases clipped from V and 3 bases from J, the junction kept 8 bases outside the gene matches. The CDR3 is 17 amino acids. The CDR3 reads CASSHHLAGGPTDTQYF. The CDR3 nucleotides read TGTGCCAGCAGCCATCATTTAGCGGGAGGGCCGACAGATACGCAGTATTTT. The full variable domain, completed using reference TRBV16 and TRBJ2-3, is GEEVAQTPKHLVRGEGQKAKLYCAPIKGHSYVFWYQQVLKNEFKFLISFQNENVFDETGMPKERFSAKCLPNSPCSLEIQATKLEDSAVYFCASSHHLAGGPTDTQYFGPGTRLTVL.